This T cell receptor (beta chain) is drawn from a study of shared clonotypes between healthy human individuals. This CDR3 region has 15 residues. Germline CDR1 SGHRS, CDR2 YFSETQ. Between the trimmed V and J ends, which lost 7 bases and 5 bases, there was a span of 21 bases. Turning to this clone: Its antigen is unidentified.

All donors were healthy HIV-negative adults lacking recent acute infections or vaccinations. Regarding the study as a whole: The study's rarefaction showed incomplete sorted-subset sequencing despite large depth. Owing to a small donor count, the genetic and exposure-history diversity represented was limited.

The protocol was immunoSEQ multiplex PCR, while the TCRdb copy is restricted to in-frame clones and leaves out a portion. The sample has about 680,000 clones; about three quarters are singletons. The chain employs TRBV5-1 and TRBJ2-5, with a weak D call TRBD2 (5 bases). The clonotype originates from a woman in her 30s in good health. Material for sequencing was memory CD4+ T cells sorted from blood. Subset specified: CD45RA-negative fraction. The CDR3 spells CASGLSRSGRETQYF. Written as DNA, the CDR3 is TGCGCCAGCGGTTTGTCGCGCTCGGGAAGGGAGACCCAGTACTTC.